This TCR beta chain stems from a study of long-term antiretroviral therapy in people with HIV. Study results and limitations: Diversity measured after ART increased yet remained under transplant donor controls.

Trimming took 4 bases from V and 1 from J, leaving 13 bases between them. The CDR3 totals 15 residues. Germline V CDR1 and CDR2: KGHSH, LQKENI. A word on this clone: Its antigen remains unidentified.

Researchers report immunoSEQ v3.0 was run at survey level. A per-sample goal of about 40,000-55,000 T-cell genomes was targeted by sequencing. The protocol was immunoSEQ multiplex PCR, while the TCRdb copy is restricted to in-frame clones and leaves out a portion. Among about 14,000 clones, 75% to 85% were seen once, and the ten largest hold roughly a fifth. Sequenced material: unsorted PBMCs, taken 1.3 years before starting antiretroviral therapy. The chain uses TRBV18 and TRBJ1-1; D not certain. The clonotype was recovered from a man aged 35 to 55 with HIV. This CDR3 reads CASSLYRLENTEAFF. The CDR3 DNA follows: TGTGCCAGCTCACTCTACAGACTCGAGAACACTGAAGCTTTCTTT.